Reported below is one TCR beta chain. This sample is part of a study of blood T cell repertoires in COVID-19. Sequencing was performed with immunoSEQ multiplex PCR; in TCRdb, only in-frame clones are kept and a portion is missing. This sample yields approximately 300,000 clones, of which just under 85% are seen a single time; 4% to 5% belongs to the top ten. CDR1 LGHDT and CDR2 YNNKEL come from the germline V gene (reference sequence). The CDR3 runs 16 residues. V was pared by 0 bases and J by 0 bases, with 8 bases between. The sample consisted of peripheral blood. The rearrangement uses TRBV3-1 (or the pseudogene TRBV3-2) and TRBJ2-2; D is unresolved. This TCR came from a woman between 45 and 60 years old with active or convalescent COVID-19. CDR3 in DNA: TGTGCCAGCAGCCAAGAGAGAGCCGCGAACACCGGGGAGCTGTTTTTT. Its protein product is CASSQERAANTGELFF.